The rows below give T cell receptor beta chains drawn from one sample of a study of radiation and T cells in renal cell carcinoma. Assay used: immunoSEQ multiplex PCR; TCRdb lists only in-frame clones, some missing. The profile covers fewer than 200,000 clones, with about nine tenths appearing a single time and over 9% taken by the ten largest. This material consisted of blood, taken from a patient whose treatment included radiotherapy and nephrectomy. These receptors originate from a woman between 45 and 60 years old with renal cell carcinoma. CDR3s include the opening cysteine and the closing phenylalanine or tryptophan. The order of the fields is V gene, clone size, J gene, CDR3 protein. The size entry is marked missing in some rows and otherwise reads once, few, many or a size class.

V: TRBV12-5
size: NA
J: TRBJ1-2
CDR3: CASVLIKGYTF

V: TRBV7-9
size: NA
J: TRBJ2-1
CDR3: CASSGATGGNEQFF

V: TRBV7-3
size: NA
J: TRBJ1-6
CDR3: CASSWTGEASSPLHF

V: TRBV5-4
size: NA
J: TRBJ2-2
CDR3: CASSWTTYTGELFF

V: TRBV27
size: NA
J: TRBJ1-4
CDR3: CASSLTAIATNEKLFF

V: TRBV7-9
size: NA
J: TRBJ2-5
CDR3: CASSLSRETQYF

V: TRBV15
size: NA
J: TRBJ2-3
CDR3: CATSRGKAGRTTDTQYF

V: TRBV18
size: few
J: TRBJ1-1
CDR3: CASSPGTPNMNTEAFF

V: TRBV18
size: NA
J: TRBJ2-7
CDR3: CASSPDDYEQYF

V: TRBV5-1
size: NA
J: TRBJ2-7
CDR3: CASRATGKYEQYF

V: TRBV4-3
size: NA
J: TRBJ1-2
CDR3: CASSQEGQGIYGYTF

V: TRBV7-9
size: once
J: TRBJ2-5
CDR3: CASSLEGRTQYF

V: TRBV5-1
size: NA
J: TRBJ2-3
CDR3: CASSSRTGPTDTQYF

V: TRBV19
size: medium-sized
J: TRBJ1-1
CDR3: CASSIRDRTEAFF

V: TRBV7-2
size: NA
J: TRBJ1-5
CDR3: CASSPGTANQPQHF

V: TRBV5-4
size: few
J: TRBJ1-2
CDR3: CASSLDSYGYTF

V: TRBV19
size: NA
J: TRBJ2-1
CDR3: CASMAQGAYNEQFF

V: TRBV5-1
size: NA
J: TRBJ2-3
CDR3: CASSPHRDRVTDTQYF

V: TRBV19
size: NA
J: TRBJ2-5
CDR3: CASSIWGARETQYF

V: TRBV9
size: NA
J: TRBJ2-3
CDR3: CASSVVRGGGTDTQYF

V: TRBV4-1
size: NA
J: TRBJ2-3
CDR3: CASSQANGDTQYF

V: TRBV28
size: NA
J: TRBJ1-2
CDR3: CASSAGTGSTYGYTF

V: TRBV29-1
size: NA
J: TRBJ2-7
CDR3: CSAWTDGSYEQYF

V: TRBV14
size: NA
J: TRBJ2-7
CDR3: CASSQDWQAKQYF

V: TRBV7-9
size: NA
J: TRBJ1-2
CDR3: CASSLRDRGFDGYTF

V: TRBV19
size: NA
J: TRBJ2-7
CDR3: CASSIPGTSYEQYF

V: TRBV19
size: once
J: TRBJ1-1
CDR3: CASSRPATEAFF

V: TRBV30
size: NA
J: TRBJ1-4
CDR3: CAWSPWGGPNEKLFF

V: TRBV4-2
size: NA
J: TRBJ2-5
CDR3: CASSRARGAGGSETQYF

V: TRBV4-3
size: NA
J: TRBJ1-5
CDR3: CASSQDDRANQPQHF